This T cell receptor beta chain stems from a study of T cell repertoires and HLA-DP antigens. The data were produced by immunoSEQ multiplex PCR, yet TCRdb's version contains in-frame clones alone and is incomplete. Altogether about 120,000 clones are present, over 90% being singletons, with the ten largest covering 0.25% to 0.3%. CDR1 and CDR2 from the germline V gene are LNHDA and SQIVND (reference sequence). The CDR3 contains 14 residues. Trimming took 5 bases from V and 10 from J; bases not matched to a gene: 7. Concerning this clone: The antigen remains unidentified.

The chain carries TRBV19 and TRBJ2-1, with 11 bases matching TRBD1. The receptor was isolated from a woman aged 18-29 years in good health and CMV-seronegative. Specimen: CD4+ T cells from PBMCs. DNA for the CDR3: TGTGCCAGTAGTCTGTGGACAGGGGGCGGCGAGCAGTTCTTC. Translating gives CASSLWTGGGEQFF.